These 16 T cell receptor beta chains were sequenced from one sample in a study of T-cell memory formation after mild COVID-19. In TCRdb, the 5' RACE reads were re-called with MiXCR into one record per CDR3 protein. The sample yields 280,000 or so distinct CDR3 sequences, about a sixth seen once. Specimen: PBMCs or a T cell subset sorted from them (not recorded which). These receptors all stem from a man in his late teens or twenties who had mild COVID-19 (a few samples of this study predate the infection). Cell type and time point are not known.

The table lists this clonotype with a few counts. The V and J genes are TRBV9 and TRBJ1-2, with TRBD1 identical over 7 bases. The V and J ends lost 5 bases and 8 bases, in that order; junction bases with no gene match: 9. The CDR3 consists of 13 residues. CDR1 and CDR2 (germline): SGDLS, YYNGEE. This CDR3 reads CASSTGVSGGYTF. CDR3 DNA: TGTGCCAGCAGTACAGGGGTCAGTGGAGGCTACACCTTC.

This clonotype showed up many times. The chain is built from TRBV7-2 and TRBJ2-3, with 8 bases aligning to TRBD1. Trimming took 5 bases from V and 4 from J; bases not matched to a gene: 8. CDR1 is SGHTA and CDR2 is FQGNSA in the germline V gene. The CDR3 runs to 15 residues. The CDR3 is CASSTMGQEADTQYF. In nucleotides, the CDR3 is TGTGCCAGCAGCACGATGGGACAGGAAGCAGATACGCAGTATTTT.

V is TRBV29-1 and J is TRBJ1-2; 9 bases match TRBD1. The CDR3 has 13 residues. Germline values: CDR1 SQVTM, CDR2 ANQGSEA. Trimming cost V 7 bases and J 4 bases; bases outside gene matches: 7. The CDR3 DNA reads TGCAGCGCTACAGGGGGCCGTGGCTATGGCTACACCTTC. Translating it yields CSATGGRGYGYTF.

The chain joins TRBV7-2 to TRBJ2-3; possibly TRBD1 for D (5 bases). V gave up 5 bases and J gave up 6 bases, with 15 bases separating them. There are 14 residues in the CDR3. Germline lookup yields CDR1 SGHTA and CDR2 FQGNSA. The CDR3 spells CASSPTGQGDTQYF. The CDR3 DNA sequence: TGTGCCAGCAGCCCTACGGGTCAGGGCGATACGCAGTATTTT.

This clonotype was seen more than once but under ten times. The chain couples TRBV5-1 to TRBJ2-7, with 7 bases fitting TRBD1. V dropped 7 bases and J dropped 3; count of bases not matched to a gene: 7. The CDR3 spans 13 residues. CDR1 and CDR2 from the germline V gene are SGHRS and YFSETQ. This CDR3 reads CASSGTDLYEQYF. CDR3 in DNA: TGCGCCAGCTCCGGGACAGACCTCTACGAGCAGTACTTC. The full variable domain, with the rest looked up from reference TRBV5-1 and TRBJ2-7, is KAGVTQTPRYLIKTRGQQVTLSCSPISGHRSVSWYQQTPGQGLQFLFEYFSETQRNKGNFPGRFSGRQFSNSRSEMNVSTLELGDSALYLCASSGTDLYEQYFGPGTRLTVT.

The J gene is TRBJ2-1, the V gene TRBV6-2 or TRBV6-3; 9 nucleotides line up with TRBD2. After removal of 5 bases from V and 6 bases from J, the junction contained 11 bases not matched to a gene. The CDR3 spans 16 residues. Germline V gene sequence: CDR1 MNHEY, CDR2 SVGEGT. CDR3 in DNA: TGTGCCAGCAGTCCTTCCTTAGCGGGGGAGGTCAATGAGCAGTTCTTC. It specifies CASSPSLAGEVNEQFF.

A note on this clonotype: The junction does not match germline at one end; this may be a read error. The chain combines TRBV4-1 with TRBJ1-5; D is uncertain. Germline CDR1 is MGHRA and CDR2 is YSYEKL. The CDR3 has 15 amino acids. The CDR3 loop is CASSQDFGVGQPQNF. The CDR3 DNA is TGCGCCAGCAGCCAAGATTTCGGGGTAGGCCAGCCCCAGAATTTT.

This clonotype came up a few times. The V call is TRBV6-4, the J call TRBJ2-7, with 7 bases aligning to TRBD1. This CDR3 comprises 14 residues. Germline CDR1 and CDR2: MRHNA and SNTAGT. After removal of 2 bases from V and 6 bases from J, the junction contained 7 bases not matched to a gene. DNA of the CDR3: TGTGCCAGCAGTGACGCAGGGGGAGAATCCGAGCAGTACGTC. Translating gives CASSDAGGESEQYV.

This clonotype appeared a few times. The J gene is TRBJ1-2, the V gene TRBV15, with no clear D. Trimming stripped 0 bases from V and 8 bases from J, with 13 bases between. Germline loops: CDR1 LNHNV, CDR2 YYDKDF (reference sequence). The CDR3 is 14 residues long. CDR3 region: CATSRDRQGYGYTF. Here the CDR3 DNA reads TGTGCCACCAGCAGAGACAGGCAAGGCTACGGCTACACCTTC. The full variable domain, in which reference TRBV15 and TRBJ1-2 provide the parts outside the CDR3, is DAMVIQNPRYQVTQFGKPVTLSCSQTLNHNVMYWYQQKSSQAPKLLFHYYDKDFNNEADTPDNFQSRRPNTSFCFLDIRSPGLGDTAMYLCATSRDRQGYGYTFGSGTRLTVV.

CDR3 sequence (DNA): TGTGCCAGCAGTAGTTCCGGGACAGGGCATGAAAAACTGTTTTTT. Protein sequence: CASSSSGTGHEKLFF. This chain connects TRBV6-5 to TRBJ1-4; 9 bases match TRBD1. J lost 6 bases, V lost 5 bases, and 7 bases had no gene match. The length of the CDR3 is 15 residues. Germline assignment: CDR1 MNHEY and CDR2 SVGAGI.

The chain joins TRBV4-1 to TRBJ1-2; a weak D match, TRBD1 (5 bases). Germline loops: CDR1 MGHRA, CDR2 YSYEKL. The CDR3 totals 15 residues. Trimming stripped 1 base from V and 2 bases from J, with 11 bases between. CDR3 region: CASSQVGVSNYGYTF. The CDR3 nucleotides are TGCGCCAGCAGCCAAGTGGGGGTTTCGAACTATGGCTACACCTTC.

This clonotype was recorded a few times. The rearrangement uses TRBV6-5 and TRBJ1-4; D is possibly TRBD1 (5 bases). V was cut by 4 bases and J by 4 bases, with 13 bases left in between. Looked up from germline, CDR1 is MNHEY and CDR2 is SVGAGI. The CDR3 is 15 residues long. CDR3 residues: CASSSASGINEKLFF. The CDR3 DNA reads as TGTGCCAGCAGTTCCGCTTCAGGGATTAATGAAAAACTGTTTTTT.

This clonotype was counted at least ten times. The CDR3 coding sequence is TGTGCCAGCAGTCCTGAAGGGGGTTGGACCGGGGAGCTGTTTTTT. This encodes CASSPEGGWTGELFF. The chain employs TRBV6-5 and TRBJ2-2; D is possibly TRBD1 (6 bases). V was shortened by 5 bases and J by 5 bases, with 15 bases between the two germline ends. The CDR3 totals 15 residues. CDR1 MNHEY and CDR2 SVGAGI come from the germline V gene.

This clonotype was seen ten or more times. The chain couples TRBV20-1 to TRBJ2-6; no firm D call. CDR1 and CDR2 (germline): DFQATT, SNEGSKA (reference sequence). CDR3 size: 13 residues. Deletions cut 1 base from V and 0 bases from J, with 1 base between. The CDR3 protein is CSARVSGANVLTF. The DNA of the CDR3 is TGCAGTGCTAGAGTCTCTGGGGCCAACGTCCTGACTTTC.

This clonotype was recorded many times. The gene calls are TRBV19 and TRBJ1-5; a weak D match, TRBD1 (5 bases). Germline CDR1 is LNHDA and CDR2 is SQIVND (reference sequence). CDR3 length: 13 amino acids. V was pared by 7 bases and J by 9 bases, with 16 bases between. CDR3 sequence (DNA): TGTGCCAGTACCATGGCGGGGGTCCGGCCCCAGCATTTT. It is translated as CASTMAGVRPQHF.

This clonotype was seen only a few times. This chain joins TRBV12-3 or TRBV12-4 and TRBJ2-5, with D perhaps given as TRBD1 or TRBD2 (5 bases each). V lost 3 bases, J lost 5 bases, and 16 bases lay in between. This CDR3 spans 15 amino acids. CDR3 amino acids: CASSLGTGPGETQYF. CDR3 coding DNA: TGTGCCAGCAGTTTGGGGACGGGTCCGGGGGAGACCCAGTACTTC.